These T cell receptor beta chains were read from a single sample in a study of T cells in Graves' hyperthyroidism and ophthalmopathy. MiXCR was run by TCRdb on the multiplex PCR reads, yielding one entry per CDR3 protein. The sample lists around 580,000 distinct CDR3 sequences; approximately 15% were seen once. Material for sequencing was blood. These receptors all come from a woman in her late teens or twenties with Graves' hyperthyroidism. Both conserved end residues are part of each CDR3. Fields, in order: clone size, CDR3 length, J gene, V gene, D gene, CDR3 protein, CDR3 DNA. The D gene is left open where the match is weak. Rows give clone size only sometimes, using once, few, many, or a class for an expanded clone.

clone_size: few; cdr3_length: 12; j_call: TRBJ2-1; v_call: TRBV6-2/TRBV6-3; d_call: .; cdr3_aa: CASSYEPNEQFF; cdr3_nt: TGTGCCAGCAGTTACGAGCCCAATGAGCAGTTCTTC
clone_size: .; cdr3_length: 18; j_call: TRBJ1-2; v_call: TRBV10-3; d_call: .; cdr3_aa: CAISESIRRDTPSDGYTF; cdr3_nt: TGTGCCATCAGTGAGTCGATTCGTCGGGACACTCCAAGCGATGGCTACACCTTC
clone_size: many; cdr3_length: 13; j_call: TRBJ2-7; v_call: TRBV5-1; d_call: .; cdr3_aa: CASSLDFSGEQYF; cdr3_nt: TGCGCCAGCAGCTTGGATTTTTCGGGCGAGCAGTACTTC
clone_size: few; cdr3_length: 15; j_call: TRBJ2-7; v_call: TRBV7-3; d_call: .; cdr3_aa: CASSVRPGGFYEQYF; cdr3_nt: TGTGCCAGCAGCGTACGCCCCGGGGGTTTTTACGAGCAGTACTTC
clone_size: .; cdr3_length: 15; j_call: TRBJ2-3; v_call: TRBV12-3/TRBV12-4; d_call: .; cdr3_aa: CASSGSLSGTDTRYF; cdr3_nt: TGTGCCAGCAGTGGATCCCTTAGCGGCACAGATACGCGGTATTTT
clone_size: many; cdr3_length: 17; j_call: TRBJ2-2; v_call: TRBV28; d_call: .; cdr3_aa: CASHSTSGLIHTGELFF; cdr3_nt: TGTGCCAGCCATTCAACTTCGGGCCTTATACACACCGGGGAGCTGTTTTTT
clone_size: .; cdr3_length: 17; j_call: TRBJ1-5; v_call: TRBV7-9; d_call: TRBD1; cdr3_aa: CASSPDRGPNRGQPQHF; cdr3_nt: TGTGCCAGCAGCCCTGACAGGGGGCCGAATAGGGGTCAGCCCCAGCATTTT
clone_size: .; cdr3_length: 14; j_call: TRBJ2-3; v_call: TRBV10-3; d_call: TRBD2; cdr3_aa: CAITGTIFADTQYF; cdr3_nt: TGTGCCATCACTGGGACTATATTTGCAGATACGCAGTATTTT
clone_size: few; cdr3_length: 12; j_call: TRBJ2-7; v_call: TRBV2; d_call: TRBD1; cdr3_aa: CASSGTGAEQYF; cdr3_nt: TGTGCCAGCAGTGGGACAGGGGCCGAGCAGTACTTC
clone_size: many; cdr3_length: 13; j_call: TRBJ1-1; v_call: TRBV3-1; d_call: TRBD1; cdr3_aa: CASSHRGDRQAFF; cdr3_nt: TGTGCCAGCAGCCACCGGGGGGACAGGCAAGCTTTCTTT
clone_size: many; cdr3_length: 14; j_call: TRBJ2-5; v_call: TRBV11-2; d_call: TRBD2; cdr3_aa: CASSLFGTSETQYF; cdr3_nt: TGTGCCAGCAGCTTATTTGGGACTAGTGAGACCCAGTACTTC
clone_size: many; cdr3_length: 16; j_call: TRBJ2-3; v_call: TRBV12-3/TRBV12-4; d_call: TRBD1; cdr3_aa: CASSRGTGDSTDTQYF; cdr3_nt: TGTGCCAGCAGCCGCGGGACAGGGGACAGCACAGATACGCAGTATTTT
clone_size: .; cdr3_length: 13; j_call: TRBJ2-2; v_call: TRBV19; d_call: .; cdr3_aa: CASSHYNTGELFF; cdr3_nt: TGTGCCAGTAGCCACTATAACACCGGGGAGCTGTTTTTT
clone_size: many; cdr3_length: 13; j_call: TRBJ1-1; v_call: TRBV18; d_call: .; cdr3_aa: CASFPTPNTEAFF; cdr3_nt: TGTGCCAGCTTCCCTACACCGAACACTGAAGCTTTCTTT
clone_size: few; cdr3_length: 13; j_call: TRBJ1-2; v_call: TRBV20-1; d_call: TRBD1; cdr3_aa: CSARRTGRDGYTF; cdr3_nt: TGCAGTGCTAGACGGACAGGGAGGGATGGCTACACCTTC
clone_size: many; cdr3_length: 16; j_call: TRBJ2-3; v_call: TRBV12-3/TRBV12-4; d_call: .; cdr3_aa: CASSLDGRGGTDTQYF; cdr3_nt: TGTGCCAGCAGTTTAGATGGTAGGGGCGGCACAGATACGCAGTATTTT
clone_size: .; cdr3_length: 13; j_call: TRBJ2-5; v_call: TRBV6-4; d_call: .; cdr3_aa: CASSDKGKETQYF; cdr3_nt: TGTGCCAGCAGTGACAAGGGGAAAGAGACCCAGTACTTC
clone_size: few; cdr3_length: 11; j_call: TRBJ2-3; v_call: TRBV27; d_call: .; cdr3_aa: CASLFGDTQYF; cdr3_nt: TGTGCCAGCCTCTTCGGGGATACGCAGTATTTT
clone_size: .; cdr3_length: 10; j_call: TRBJ1-2; v_call: TRBV30; d_call: .; cdr3_aa: CACGGDGYTF; cdr3_nt: TGTGCCTGCGGGGGGGATGGCTACACCTTC
clone_size: few; cdr3_length: 12; j_call: TRBJ1-4; v_call: TRBV7-9; d_call: .; cdr3_aa: CASSLDSEKLFF; cdr3_nt: TGTGCCAGCAGCTTAGATTCTGAAAAACTGTTTTTT
clone_size: .; cdr3_length: 16; j_call: TRBJ2-3; v_call: TRBV7-2; d_call: TRBD2; cdr3_aa: CASSFGGSDSTDTQYF; cdr3_nt: TGTGCCAGCAGCTTCGGGGGGTCCGACTCCACAGATACGCAGTATTTT
clone_size: .; cdr3_length: 14; j_call: TRBJ2-7; v_call: TRBV6-4; d_call: TRBD2; cdr3_aa: CASSHLAGASEQYF; cdr3_nt: TGTGCCAGCAGCCACCTAGCGGGAGCGAGTGAGCAGTACTTC
clone_size: .; cdr3_length: 19; j_call: TRBJ2-5; v_call: TRBV11-3; d_call: .; cdr3_aa: CASSKGSAGGFRDQETQYF; cdr3_nt: TGTGCCAGCAGCAAGGGGTCAGCGGGTGGTTTCCGGGACCAAGAGACCCAGTACTTC
clone_size: few; cdr3_length: 14; j_call: TRBJ2-5; v_call: TRBV12-3/TRBV12-4; d_call: .; cdr3_aa: CASSGHREQETQYF; cdr3_nt: TGTGCCAGCAGTGGCCACAGGGAGCAAGAGACCCAGTACTTC
clone_size: many; cdr3_length: 14; j_call: TRBJ1-3; v_call: TRBV2; d_call: .; cdr3_aa: CASIYGGTSSTIYF; cdr3_nt: TGTGCCAGCATATATGGGGGGACTTCGAGCACCATATATTTT
clone_size: many; cdr3_length: 14; j_call: TRBJ2-7; v_call: TRBV12-3/TRBV12-4; d_call: .; cdr3_aa: CASSLLDHSYEQYF; cdr3_nt: TGTGCCAGCAGTTTACTGGACCACTCCTACGAGCAGTACTTC
clone_size: .; cdr3_length: 14; j_call: TRBJ1-1; v_call: TRBV25-1; d_call: TRBD1; cdr3_aa: CASTPTTGLTEAFF; cdr3_nt: TGTGCCAGCACCCCGACGACAGGGTTAACTGAAGCTTTCTTT
clone_size: .; cdr3_length: 14; j_call: TRBJ2-5; v_call: TRBV12-3/TRBV12-4; d_call: .; cdr3_aa: CASSPPSSQGAQYF; cdr3_nt: TGTGCCAGCTCACCACCCTCATCCCAAGGGGCCCAGTACTTC
clone_size: .; cdr3_length: 15; j_call: TRBJ2-1; v_call: TRBV19; d_call: .; cdr3_aa: CASSIIAGQYNEQFF; cdr3_nt: TGTGCCAGTAGTATAATCGCGGGACAGTACAATGAGCAGTTCTTC
clone_size: .; cdr3_length: 16; j_call: TRBJ1-4; v_call: TRBV19; d_call: TRBD1; cdr3_aa: CASSSRDGTDIEKLFF; cdr3_nt: TGTGCCAGTTCCTCCCGAGACGGGACAGACATTGAAAAACTGTTTTTT
clone_size: .; cdr3_length: 11; j_call: TRBJ1-1; v_call: TRBV6-1; d_call: .; cdr3_aa: CASTGWTEAFF; cdr3_nt: TGTGCCAGCACCGGGTGGACTGAAGCTTTCTTT
clone_size: .; cdr3_length: 14; j_call: TRBJ1-4; v_call: TRBV7-8; d_call: .; cdr3_aa: CASSAQVGWEKLFF; cdr3_nt: TGTGCCAGCAGCGCGCAGGTTGGATGGGAAAAACTGTTTTTT
clone_size: many; cdr3_length: 16; j_call: TRBJ2-4; v_call: TRBV11-2; d_call: .; cdr3_aa: CASSLVPGGVKNIQYF; cdr3_nt: TGTGCCAGCAGCTTAGTCCCCGGCGGGGTCAAAAACATTCAGTACTTC
clone_size: .; cdr3_length: 14; j_call: TRBJ2-6; v_call: TRBV29-1; d_call: .; cdr3_aa: CSVRQVSGANVLTF; cdr3_nt: TGCAGCGTTAGACAGGTCTCTGGGGCCAACGTCCTGACTTTC
clone_size: .; cdr3_length: 12; j_call: TRBJ2-7; v_call: TRBV2; d_call: TRBD2; cdr3_aa: CASTGLVYEQYF; cdr3_nt: TGTGCCAGCACGGGACTAGTCTACGAGCAGTACTTC
clone_size: .; cdr3_length: 15; j_call: TRBJ1-5; v_call: TRBV10-3; d_call: .; cdr3_aa: CAISEKGQNNQPQHF; cdr3_nt: TGTGCCATCAGTGAAAAGGGCCAGAACAATCAGCCCCAGCATTTT
clone_size: .; cdr3_length: 15; j_call: TRBJ1-1; v_call: TRBV7-2; d_call: .; cdr3_aa: CASSLGYGERGKAFF; cdr3_nt: TGTGCCAGCAGCCTGGGGTATGGGGAACGGGGAAAAGCTTTCTTT
clone_size: .; cdr3_length: 15; j_call: TRBJ1-2; v_call: TRBV19; d_call: .; cdr3_aa: CATSSGRGAFYGYTF; cdr3_nt: TGTGCCACAAGCTCGGGGAGGGGGGCCTTCTATGGCTACACCTTC
clone_size: few; cdr3_length: 18; j_call: TRBJ2-1; v_call: TRBV4-1; d_call: TRBD1; cdr3_aa: CASSQAIGQGSVDNEQFF; cdr3_nt: TGCGCCAGCAGCCAAGCTATAGGACAGGGATCGGTGGACAATGAGCAGTTCTTC
clone_size: few; cdr3_length: 16; j_call: TRBJ2-7; v_call: TRBV4-3; d_call: TRBD1; cdr3_aa: CASSPVPGQGTYEQYF; cdr3_nt: TGCGCCAGCAGCCCAGTGCCGGGACAGGGAACCTACGAGCAGTACTTC
clone_size: few; cdr3_length: 15; j_call: TRBJ2-3; v_call: TRBV7-6; d_call: TRBD2; cdr3_aa: CASSLTSGVTDTQYF; cdr3_nt: TGTGCCAGCAGCTTAACTAGCGGGGTCACAGATACGCAGTATTTT